This T cell receptor (beta chain) was recovered during a study of neurological immune-mediated disorders. With 10-nucleotide random UMIs included, cDNA was synthesized by 5'RACE. TCRdb reanalysed the 5' RACE reads using MiXCR and keeps one entry per CDR3 protein. The table records around 130,000 distinct CDR3 sequences, about 3.2% of them present only once. The CDR3 consists of 16 residues. Looked up from germline, CDR1 is SGHTA and CDR2 is FQGNSA. Germline trimming cut 2 bases from V and 5 bases from J; bases unmatched to any gene: 11. This sequence joins TRBV7-2 and TRBJ1-1, with 7 bases fitting TRBD1. The sequenced sample consisted of PBMCs. This TCR was recovered from a woman in her twenties or thirties with multiple sclerosis. CDR3 in amino acids: CASSLPGPGQITEAFF. The DNA of the CDR3 is TGTGCCAGCAGCTTACCAGGCCCGGGACAGATAACTGAAGCTTTCTTT. The full variable domain, rest sourced from reference TRBV7-2 and TRBJ1-1, is GAGVSQSPSNKVTEKGKDVELRCDPISGHTALYWYRQSLGQGLEFLIYFQGNSAPDKSGLPSDRFSAERTGGSVSTLTIQRTQQEDSAVYLCASSLPGPGQITEAFFGQGTRLTVV.